This note documents a single T cell receptor beta chain sequence. What it recognizes is unknown. TCRdb processed the 5' RACE reads anew with MiXCR; each CDR3 protein has one entry. The data show around 770,000 distinct CDR3 sequences, with 15% to 20% seen just once and about 20% held by the top ten. The data originate from a study of CD8 T cells in ankylosing spondylitis. Regarding the study as a whole: Made up of fewer than 10 highly homologous variants, a TCR beta motif appeared characteristic of ankylosing spondylitis blood.

Trimming at V came to 1 base and at J to 6 bases, leaving 6 bases not matched to a gene. The CDR3 spans 15 residues. The specimen sequenced was blood, either unsorted or a sorted T cell fraction (not recorded which). This rearrangement joins TRBV12-3 or TRBV12-4 to TRBJ1-1; 9 bases are a match to TRBD1. The TCR comes from a male donor with ankylosing spondylitis. For the CDR3, the DNA is TGTGCCAGCAGTTTAGGTGGGACAGGGAGGGCTGAAGCTTTCTTT. Translating it yields CASSLGGTGRAEAFF.